This paragraph covers one T cell receptor (beta chain) sequence. Antigen specificity is unknown. The data originate from a study of shared clonotypes between healthy human individuals. Overall study results and limits: Researchers sampled blood only, noting tissue repertoires likely differ.

This CDR3 region has 15 residues. The V gene's germline CDR1 is SGHRS and CDR2 YFSETQ. V was cut by 4 bases and J by 7 bases, with 19 bases left in between. Splitting of each subset's genomic DNA was done evenly across several immunoSEQ plates. Only in-frame clones appear in the TCRdb table, and some are missing; sequencing was by immunoSEQ multiplex PCR. The sample includes around 530,000 clones, around 81% of them seen just once. The receptor comes from a woman aged 40 to 49 in good health. Some clones in this sample may be carry-over from other donors' samples. The sample consisted of PBMCs. V is TRBV5-1 and J is TRBJ2-3; D is ambiguous. DNA of the CDR3: TGCGCCAGCAGCCGCGGTAGTACGACGGAACATACGCAGTATTTT. As protein: CASSRGSTTEHTQYF.